This T cell receptor (beta chain) was captured by sequencing in a study of T cell responses to AZD1222 COVID-19 vaccine. Overall study results and limits: Spike-specific TCR breadth rose after two AZD1222 doses, and depth rose as well. The study identified only five to seven AZD1222 recipients as seropositive at baseline.

In germline, CDR1 is MNHEY, CDR2 SMNVEV (reference sequence). The CDR3 is 13 amino acids. The trim removed 6 bases at V and 11 bases at J, leaving 6 bases unmatched. On this clone itself: Its specificity is not known.

Sequencing used immunoSEQ multiplex PCR; TCRdb keeps in-frame clones, though not all of them. The sample holds about 130,000 clones; roughly 90% are singletons and the top ten take 4.2%. The TCR comes from an adult in good health. This specimen was peripheral blood, taken on day 0 of AZD1222 vaccination. This chain joins TRBV27 and TRBJ1-6; 8 bases align to TRBD1. The CDR3 reads CASRTGVLAPLHF. Written as DNA, the CDR3 is TGTGCCAGCAGGACAGGGGTCTTGGCACCCCTCCACTTT.